A selection of T cell receptor beta chains follows, all from one sample in a study of cytomegalovirus exposure and HLA in healthy donors. Produced via immunoSEQ multiplex PCR; TCRdb's table is partial and in-frame only. The sample lists about 190,000 clones, 85% seen once, with 1% in the top ten. The specimen was PBMCs. The receptors come from a boy aged 2 to 9 in good health and CMV-seronegative. Both conserved end residues are part of each CDR3. D genes are given only for firm matches. The size of a clone is reported for some rows only, either as once, few or many, or as a class for expanded clones.

D gene: TRBD1
V gene: TRBV10-2
clone size: NA
J gene: TRBJ2-7
CDR3 DNA: TGCGCCAGCAGTGGGGAAGGGACAGTGCTTCGGGGCGAGCAGTACTTC
CDR3 protein: CASSGEGTVLRGEQYF

D gene: NA
V gene: TRBV6-5
clone size: NA
J gene: TRBJ2-1
CDR3 DNA: TGTGCCAGCAGTTGGGCCCAGAACAATGAGCAGTTCTTC
CDR3 protein: CASSWAQNNEQFF

D gene: TRBD2
V gene: TRBV19
clone size: NA
J gene: TRBJ2-3
CDR3 DNA: TGTGCCAGTAGTATCTTAGCGGGAGCCACAGATACGCAGTATTTT
CDR3 protein: CASSILAGATDTQYF

D gene: NA
V gene: TRBV20-1
clone size: NA
J gene: TRBJ2-3
CDR3 DNA: TGCAGTGCTACCGACGGGAATACGCAGTATTTT
CDR3 protein: CSATDGNTQYF

D gene: TRBD1
V gene: TRBV7-9
clone size: NA
J gene: TRBJ1-1
CDR3 DNA: TGTGCCAGCAGCTACATGGACAGGGGCACTGAAGCTTTCTTT
CDR3 protein: CASSYMDRGTEAFF

D gene: TRBD1
V gene: TRBV5-1
clone size: NA
J gene: TRBJ1-2
CDR3 DNA: TGCGCCAGCAGCCCGGGACAGGGAGTATTAGGCTACACCTTC
CDR3 protein: CASSPGQGVLGYTF

D gene: NA
V gene: TRBV10-3
clone size: once
J gene: TRBJ2-1
CDR3 DNA: TGTGCCATCAGTGAGTCTCGTTCTTCCTACAATGAGCAGTTCTTC
CDR3 protein: CAISESRSSYNEQFF

D gene: NA
V gene: TRBV7-2
clone size: NA
J gene: TRBJ1-2
CDR3 DNA: TGTGCCAGCAGCCCTAGCCGGCGTAGGACTAACTATGGCTACACCTTC
CDR3 protein: CASSPSRRRTNYGYTF

D gene: TRBD1
V gene: TRBV19
clone size: NA
J gene: TRBJ2-1
CDR3 DNA: TGTGCCAGTAGTCCCAGACAGGGGGCTGTAGATAATGAGCAGTTCTTC
CDR3 protein: CASSPRQGAVDNEQFF

D gene: TRBD2
V gene: TRBV30
clone size: NA
J gene: TRBJ2-2
CDR3 DNA: TGTGCCTGGACCTCTAGCGGGGGGGCTCACACCGGGGAGCTGTTTTTT
CDR3 protein: CAWTSSGGAHTGELFF

D gene: NA
V gene: TRBV9
clone size: NA
J gene: TRBJ2-7
CDR3 DNA: TGTGCCAGCAGCGTAGTCCCGACAGCAGCCTACGAGCAGTACTTC
CDR3 protein: CASSVVPTAAYEQYF

D gene: NA
V gene: TRBV5-1
clone size: NA
J gene: TRBJ2-3
CDR3 DNA: TGCGCCAGCAGCCGCAAGGGGCTCACAGATACGCAGTATTTT
CDR3 protein: CASSRKGLTDTQYF

D gene: NA
V gene: TRBV29-1
clone size: NA
J gene: TRBJ1-2
CDR3 DNA: TGCAGCGCCCAATCCAGGGGATCGGCTGGCTACACCTTC
CDR3 protein: CSAQSRGSAGYTF

D gene: TRBD1
V gene: TRBV18
clone size: NA
J gene: TRBJ1-2
CDR3 DNA: TGTGCCAGCTCACCGAAGACAGGGAATGGCTACACCTTC
CDR3 protein: CASSPKTGNGYTF

D gene: TRBD2
V gene: TRBV19
clone size: NA
J gene: TRBJ2-7
CDR3 DNA: TGTGCCAGTAGTCGACGGACTAGCGGCTATTACGAGCAGTACTTC
CDR3 protein: CASSRRTSGYYEQYF

D gene: TRBD2
V gene: TRBV4-2
clone size: NA
J gene: TRBJ2-3
CDR3 DNA: TGTGCCAGCAGCCAAGAGATACTAGCGGGGGGTGTTGGGGGCACAGATACGCAGTATTTT
CDR3 protein: CASSQEILAGGVGGTDTQYF

D gene: TRBD1
V gene: TRBV14
clone size: NA
J gene: TRBJ1-6
CDR3 DNA: TGTGCCAGCAGCCAAGATGGGGGATCTTTGGACAGGGTAATTTCACCCCTCCACTTT
CDR3 protein: CASSQDGGSLDRVISPLHF

D gene: NA
V gene: TRBV5-1
clone size: NA
J gene: TRBJ2-3
CDR3 DNA: TGCGCCAGCAGCTTACAAATGGCAGATACGCAGTATTTT
CDR3 protein: CASSLQMADTQYF

D gene: TRBD2
V gene: TRBV5-1
clone size: NA
J gene: TRBJ2-1
CDR3 DNA: TGCGCCAGCAGCTTGAGGCTAGCGGGTACCTACAATGAGCAGTTCTTC
CDR3 protein: CASSLRLAGTYNEQFF

D gene: NA
V gene: TRBV7-9
clone size: once
J gene: TRBJ1-1
CDR3 DNA: TGTTCCAGCAGCCCCAGGGAAGTGGGATGGAACACTGAAGCTTTCTTT
CDR3 protein: CSSSPREVGWNTEAFF

D gene: TRBD2
V gene: TRBV6-5
clone size: NA
J gene: TRBJ2-2
CDR3 DNA: TGTGCCAGCAGTAAGCGGGGGGTTGGCACCGGGGAGCTGTTTTTT
CDR3 protein: CASSKRGVGTGELFF

D gene: NA
V gene: TRBV7-2
clone size: NA
J gene: TRBJ2-7
CDR3 DNA: TGTGCCAGCAGCTTCCAGCGTTCCTACGAGCAGTACTTC
CDR3 protein: CASSFQRSYEQYF

D gene: NA
V gene: TRBV7-9
clone size: NA
J gene: TRBJ2-5
CDR3 DNA: TGTGCCAGCAGCTTAGCGGGGGCTAAAGCAAAAGAGACCCAGTACTTC
CDR3 protein: CASSLAGAKAKETQYF

D gene: TRBD2
V gene: TRBV27
clone size: NA
J gene: TRBJ2-1
CDR3 DNA: TGTGCCAGCAGTCCTAGCGGGGGCCGGTTTAATGAGCAGTTCTTC
CDR3 protein: CASSPSGGRFNEQFF

D gene: TRBD1
V gene: TRBV4-1
clone size: NA
J gene: TRBJ1-1
CDR3 DNA: TGCGCCAGCACCCAGGACAGGGTGAACACTGAAGCTTTCTTT
CDR3 protein: CASTQDRVNTEAFF

D gene: NA
V gene: TRBV19
clone size: NA
J gene: TRBJ2-7
CDR3 DNA: TGTGCCAGTACTCATGGGGCTACCTACGAGCAGTACTTC
CDR3 protein: CASTHGATYEQYF

D gene: TRBD2
V gene: TRBV7-2
clone size: NA
J gene: TRBJ2-6
CDR3 DNA: TGTGCCAGCAGCTTAGCGGCTAGCGGCACCTCTGGGGCCAACGTCCTGACTTTC
CDR3 protein: CASSLAASGTSGANVLTF

D gene: TRBD2
V gene: TRBV7-9
clone size: NA
J gene: TRBJ2-5
CDR3 DNA: TGTGCCAGCAGCTTCCCTAGCGGGAGGGCCGTAGAGACCCAGTACTTC
CDR3 protein: CASSFPSGRAVETQYF

D gene: TRBD1
V gene: TRBV27
clone size: NA
J gene: TRBJ2-1
CDR3 DNA: TGTGCCAGCAATGGACAGGGTGAATACAATGAGCAGTTCTTC
CDR3 protein: CASNGQGEYNEQFF

D gene: TRBD1
V gene: TRBV6-1
clone size: NA
J gene: TRBJ2-7
CDR3 DNA: TGTGCCAGCAGTGGCTTAGGACAGGGCTACGAGCAGTACTTC
CDR3 protein: CASSGLGQGYEQYF

D gene: TRBD1
V gene: TRBV5-1
clone size: NA
J gene: TRBJ1-4
CDR3 DNA: TGCGCCAGCAGCTTATCACAGGGGAATGAAAAACTGTTTTTT
CDR3 protein: CASSLSQGNEKLFF

D gene: TRBD2
V gene: TRBV2
clone size: NA
J gene: TRBJ2-5
CDR3 DNA: TGTGCCAGCAGTCCACCCGGGGGGGCCGGGGAGACCCAGTACTTC
CDR3 protein: CASSPPGGAGETQYF

D gene: TRBD1
V gene: TRBV18
clone size: NA
J gene: TRBJ2-7
CDR3 DNA: TGTGCCAGCTCACCCTCCAGGGGGAACGAGCAGTACTTC
CDR3 protein: CASSPSRGNEQYF

D gene: TRBD2
V gene: TRBV7-6
clone size: NA
J gene: TRBJ2-7
CDR3 DNA: TGTGCCAGCAGCCCGAGCGGGAACTACGAGCAGTACTTC
CDR3 protein: CASSPSGNYEQYF

D gene: TRBD1
V gene: TRBV19
clone size: NA
J gene: TRBJ1-3
CDR3 DNA: TGTGCCAGTAGTGTGGACAGGGGGCCTGGAAACACCATATATTTT
CDR3 protein: CASSVDRGPGNTIYF

D gene: TRBD2
V gene: TRBV28
clone size: few
J gene: TRBJ2-7
CDR3 DNA: TGTGCCAGCAGTTCCGCGGGGGGGGCTCAGTACTTC
CDR3 protein: CASSSAGGAQYF

D gene: NA
V gene: TRBV28
clone size: NA
J gene: TRBJ1-1
CDR3 DNA: TGTGCCAGCAGCTCGTTCGGGGGGGGCCGGGGGAACACTGAAGCTTTCTTT
CDR3 protein: CASSSFGGGRGNTEAFF

D gene: TRBD1
V gene: TRBV11-3
clone size: NA
J gene: TRBJ2-1
CDR3 DNA: TGTGCCAGCAGCTTGGGCCTCCAGGGGGTCTACAATGAGCAGTTCTTC
CDR3 protein: CASSLGLQGVYNEQFF

D gene: TRBD1
V gene: TRBV4-1
clone size: NA
J gene: TRBJ1-1
CDR3 DNA: TGCGCCAGCAGCCGCCAACGGGACAGGAACACTGAAGCTTTCTTT
CDR3 protein: CASSRQRDRNTEAFF

D gene: TRBD1
V gene: TRBV11-2
clone size: NA
J gene: TRBJ1-1
CDR3 DNA: TGTGCCAGCAGCCGCATGACAGGGACTGAAGCTTTCTTT
CDR3 protein: CASSRMTGTEAFF

D gene: NA
V gene: TRBV5-1
clone size: NA
J gene: TRBJ2-3
CDR3 DNA: TGCGCCAGCAGCTTGGATTTACCGGGACTTGGCACAGATACGCAGTATTTT
CDR3 protein: CASSLDLPGLGTDTQYF

D gene: NA
V gene: TRBV7-2
clone size: few
J gene: TRBJ1-2
CDR3 DNA: TGTGCCAGCAGTCGACCTTGGGGGCAGGGCGGAGGCTACACCTTC
CDR3 protein: CASSRPWGQGGGYTF

D gene: NA
V gene: TRBV18
clone size: NA
J gene: TRBJ1-1
CDR3 DNA: TGTGCCAGCTCATTCCGGGACAAGGAAACTGAAGCTTTCTTT
CDR3 protein: CASSFRDKETEAFF

D gene: NA
V gene: TRBV5-8
clone size: NA
J gene: TRBJ1-1
CDR3 DNA: TGTGCCAGCAGCTTGCTCCAGGTAGGCACTGAAGCTTTCTTT
CDR3 protein: CASSLLQVGTEAFF

D gene: TRBD2
V gene: TRBV27
clone size: NA
J gene: TRBJ2-7
CDR3 DNA: TGTGCCAGCAGTTACGGGACTAGCGTAAACGAGCAGTACTTC
CDR3 protein: CASSYGTSVNEQYF

D gene: TRBD2
V gene: TRBV11-2
clone size: once
J gene: TRBJ2-7
CDR3 DNA: TGTGCCAGCAGTTTCACGACTAGCGGGAGGGGCGAGCAGTACTTC
CDR3 protein: CASSFTTSGRGEQYF

D gene: TRBD2
V gene: TRBV6-1
clone size: NA
J gene: TRBJ2-7
CDR3 DNA: TGTGCCAGCAGTGACCCCAAGCGGGGCCTCTCCTACGAGCAGTACTTC
CDR3 protein: CASSDPKRGLSYEQYF

D gene: NA
V gene: TRBV7-6
clone size: NA
J gene: TRBJ1-4
CDR3 DNA: TGTGCCAGCAGCCCGGGGGGATCTAATGAAAAACTGTTTTTT
CDR3 protein: CASSPGGSNEKLFF